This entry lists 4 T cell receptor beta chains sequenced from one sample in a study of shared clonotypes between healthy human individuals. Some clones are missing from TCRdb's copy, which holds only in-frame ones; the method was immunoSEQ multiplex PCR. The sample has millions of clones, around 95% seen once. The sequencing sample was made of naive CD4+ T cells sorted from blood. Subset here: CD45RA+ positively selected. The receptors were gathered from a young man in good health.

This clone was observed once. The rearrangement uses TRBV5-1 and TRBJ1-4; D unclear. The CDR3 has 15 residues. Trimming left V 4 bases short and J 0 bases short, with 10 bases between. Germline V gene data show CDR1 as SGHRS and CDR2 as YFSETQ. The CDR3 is CASSPAPATNEKLFF. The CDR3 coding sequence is TGCGCCAGCAGCCCGGCCCCTGCAACTAATGAAAAACTGTTTTTT.

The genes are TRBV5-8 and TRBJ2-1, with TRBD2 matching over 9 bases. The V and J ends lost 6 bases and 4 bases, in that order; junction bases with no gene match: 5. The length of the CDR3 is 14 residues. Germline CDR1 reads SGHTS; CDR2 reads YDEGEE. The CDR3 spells CASNRAGGYNEQFF. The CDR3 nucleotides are TGTGCCAGCAACCGAGCGGGAGGATACAATGAGCAGTTCTTC.

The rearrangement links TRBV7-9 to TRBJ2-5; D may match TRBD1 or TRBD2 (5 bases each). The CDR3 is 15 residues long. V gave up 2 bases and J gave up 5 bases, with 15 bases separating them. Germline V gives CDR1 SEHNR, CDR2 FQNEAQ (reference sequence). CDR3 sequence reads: CASSLKGRVGETQYF. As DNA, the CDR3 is TGTGCCAGCAGCTTAAAGGGGAGAGTAGGGGAGACCCAGTACTTC.

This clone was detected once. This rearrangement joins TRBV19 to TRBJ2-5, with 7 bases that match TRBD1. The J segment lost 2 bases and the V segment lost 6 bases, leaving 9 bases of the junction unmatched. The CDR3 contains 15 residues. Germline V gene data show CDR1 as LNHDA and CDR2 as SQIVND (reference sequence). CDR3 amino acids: CASRGVTGVQETQYF. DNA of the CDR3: TGTGCCAGTAGGGGGGTAACAGGGGTTCAAGAGACCCAGTACTTC.